This is a list of T cell receptor beta chains from one sample in a study of cytomegalovirus exposure and HLA in healthy donors. This table comes from immunoSEQ multiplex PCR, and its TCRdb copy is limited to in-frame clones, with some not included. The sample holds about 240,000 clones; around 86% are singletons and the top ten take 1% to 1.5%. Specimen: PBMCs. The receptors shown here come from a woman in her twenties or thirties in good health and CMV-seropositive. CDR3s include the opening cysteine and the closing phenylalanine or tryptophan.

j_gene | v_gene | CDR3aa
TRBJ2-7 | TRBV4-1 | CASGPIAGDSYEQYF
TRBJ2-3 | TRBV19 | CASRGGSFGADTQYF
TRBJ1-1 | TRBV25-1 | CASSDSAGNTEAFF
TRBJ2-7 | TRBV16 | CASSQGTVSYEQYF
TRBJ2-2 | TRBV11-3 | CASSAILAGGTGELFF
TRBJ2-7 | TRBV28 | CASSSGQGFYEQYF
TRBJ2-3 | TRBV6-1 | CASGRYTDTQYF
TRBJ2-7 | TRBV7-2 | CASSLVAASYEQYF
TRBJ2-7 | TRBV6-6 | CASSYGAQYNEQYF
TRBJ2-7 | TRBV7-6 | CASSFQGLAEQYF
TRBJ2-7 | TRBV6-1 | CASSEATEPSYEQYF
TRBJ2-2 | TRBV2 | CASSYRGENTGELFF
TRBJ2-7 | TRBV7-6 | CASSLSTGEQYF
TRBJ2-5 | TRBV5-4 | CASSRFLGGGRQETQYF
TRBJ1-5 | TRBV29-1 | CSVSQDNSNQPQHF
TRBJ2-7 | TRBV7-6 | CASSSKRGQGTSYEQYF
TRBJ1-1 | TRBV25-1 | CASSGFPGIHMNTEAFF
TRBJ2-7 | TRBV11-1 | CASSFGLAESYEQYF
TRBJ2-7 | TRBV28 | CASRTSGQGAPYEQYF
TRBJ2-7 | TRBV29-1 | CSVEGGAGGSYEQYF
TRBJ2-7 | TRBV6-5 | CASSYARGYEQYF
TRBJ2-7 | TRBV2 | CASFRGHEQYF
TRBJ2-4 | TRBV6-1 | CASSEFPGSKNIQYF
TRBJ2-7 | TRBV7-3 | CASSADGDGNSYEQYF
TRBJ1-2 | TRBV6-1 | CASSPYRGQNYGYTF
TRBJ2-7 | TRBV10-3 | CAISEQVYEQYF
TRBJ1-1 | TRBV13 | CASRSYTEAFF
TRBJ2-5 | TRBV18 | CASSPSPGQQETQYF
TRBJ2-2 | TRBV5-6 | CASSLPQAAEDGELFF
TRBJ2-2 | TRBV5-1 | CASSLINGETPYTGELFF
TRBJ2-4 | TRBV9 | CASSVGAGGQENIQYF
TRBJ2-5 | TRBV27 | CASSHLGTQYF
TRBJ2-5 | TRBV7-2 | CASNLAGGKETQYF
TRBJ2-3 | TRBV6-1 | CASSDRGRRLDTQYF
TRBJ2-7 | TRBV15 | CATSRPGGRTYEQYF
TRBJ1-5 | TRBV30 | CAWSVLSGSNQPQHF
TRBJ1-2 | TRBV19 | CASNERGRTGYTF
TRBJ2-7 | TRBV19 | CASSQTSGSYEQYF
TRBJ2-5 | TRBV5-1 | CASSPGGGLETQYF
TRBJ2-4 | TRBV5-1 | CASSLAGTGGLENIQYF
TRBJ2-1 | TRBV5-4 | CASSLAFSLAGPSNEQFF